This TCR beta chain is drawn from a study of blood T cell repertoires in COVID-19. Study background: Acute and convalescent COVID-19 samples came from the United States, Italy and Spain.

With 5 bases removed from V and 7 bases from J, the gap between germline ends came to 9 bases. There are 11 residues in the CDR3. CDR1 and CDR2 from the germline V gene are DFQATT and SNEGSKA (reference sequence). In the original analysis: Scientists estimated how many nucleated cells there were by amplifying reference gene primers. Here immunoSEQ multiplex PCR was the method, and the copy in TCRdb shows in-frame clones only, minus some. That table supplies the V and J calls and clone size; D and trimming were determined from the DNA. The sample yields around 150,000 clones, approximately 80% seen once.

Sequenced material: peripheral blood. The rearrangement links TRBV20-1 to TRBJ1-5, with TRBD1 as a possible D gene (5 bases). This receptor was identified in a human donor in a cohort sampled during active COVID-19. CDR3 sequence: CSALGGQPQHF. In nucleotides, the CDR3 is TGCAGTGCTTTGGGGGGACAGCCCCAGCATTTT.